The clone carrying this T cell receptor beta chain was recorded once. This sample was taken from a study of blood T cell repertoires in COVID-19. Clones were sequenced by immunoSEQ multiplex PCR, and TCRdb holds only the in-frame ones, with some missing. This repertoire shows approximately 90,000 clones, around 79% found once; its top ten account for roughly 24%. CDR1 and CDR2 (germline): LGHDT, YNNKEL (reference sequence). Trimming removed 4 bases from V and 2 bases from J, with 16 bases in between. The CDR3 has 16 residues. Sequencing was carried out using peripheral blood. The TCR originated in a human donor in a cohort sampled during active COVID-19. V gene TRBV3-1 (or the pseudogene TRBV3-2) combines with J gene TRBJ2-3; D may be TRBD2 (5 bases). The CDR3, as DNA: TGTGCCAGCAGCCCCCCAGCGGAAGCCGACACAGATACGCAGTATTTT. It yields the protein CASSPPAEADTDTQYF.